Each of the 18 T cell receptor beta chains below was sequenced from the same sample in a study of sequential checkpoint blockade in melanoma (dated by TCRdb to the late 2010s). Library preparation was by the immunoSEQ multiplex PCR assay. Here the immuneACCESS table is served through TCRdb, limited to in-frame sequences with V and J called. Missing clones are a known gap in these copies; in checked studies unresolved V genes cover under half, and the rest lacks a known reason. Across this sample there are about 27,000 clones, with approximately 75% seen only once. The top ten constitute roughly 14% of the sample. The treatment or condition label, as the study defines it: randomized to nivolumab then ipilimumab (arm A) or the reverse (arm B). The material was CD8+ T cells sorted from blood (inferred from file names), obtained from a patient given nivolumab and ipilimumab in sequence. These receptors were taken from a human donor with melanoma.

A single count supports this clone. This chain joins TRBV5-1 and TRBJ1-2, with D uncertain. The germline V gene has CDR1 SGHRS and CDR2 YFSETQ. Trimming removed 0 bases from V and 4 bases from J, with 7 bases in between. This CDR3 contains 13 residues. The CDR3 region is CASSLDSPYGYTF. The CDR3 DNA reads TGCGCCAGCAGCTTGGACAGCCCCTATGGCTACACCTTC.

V usage is TRBV19 and J usage is TRBJ2-2, with no clear D. This CDR3 spans 13 amino acids. V was trimmed by 4 bases and J by 3 bases, leaving 6 bases between them. CDR1 LNHDA and CDR2 SQIVND come from the germline V gene (reference sequence). The CDR3 sequence: CASSTLYTGELFF. The CDR3 coding sequence is TGTGCCAGTAGTACACTATACACCGGGGAGCTGTTTTTT.

The chain employs TRBV5-6 and TRBJ1-2; D not certain. The CDR3 length is 15 residues. V dropped 0 bases and J dropped 0 bases, with 9 bases sitting between them. Germline-derived CDR1 and CDR2 are SGHDT and YYEEEE. CDR3 region: CASSLAVRANYGYTF. CDR3 in DNA: TGTGCCAGCAGCTTGGCTGTCCGCGCTAACTATGGCTACACCTTC.

This clone was picked up one time. This chain links TRBV7-6 with TRBJ2-7; perhaps TRBD1 as D (6 bases). The CDR3 contains 13 residues. Per germline, CDR1 SGHVS and CDR2 FNYEAQ. Trimming removed 5 bases at V and 4 bases at J, with 12 bases between. The chain's CDR3 is CASSQGRGYEQYF. In DNA form, the CDR3 reads TGTGCCAGCAGCCAAGGCAGGGGTTACGAGCAGTACTTC.

The chain is built from TRBV5-6 and TRBJ2-7; TRBD1 matches at 9 bases. This CDR3 has 15 residues. Germline V lookup: CDR1 SGHDT, CDR2 YYEEEE. Losses at the gene ends were 4 bases for V and 4 bases for J; bases not matched to a gene: 9. CDR3: CASSPPGQGTYEQYF. For the CDR3, the DNA is TGTGCCAGCAGCCCTCCGGGACAGGGAACGTACGAGCAGTACTTC.

The chain employs TRBV7-8 and TRBJ1-3, with D perhaps TRBD1 (6 bases). Between the trimmed V and J ends, which lost 2 bases and 2 bases, there was a span of 13 bases. The V gene's germline CDR1 is SGHVS and CDR2 FQNEAQ. This CDR3 spans 16 amino acids. CDR3 amino acids: CASSLRTKGAGNTIYF. For the CDR3, the DNA is TGTGCCAGCAGCTTACGGACAAAGGGGGCTGGAAACACCATATATTTT.

V gene TRBV9 combines with J gene TRBJ2-6; maybe TRBD1 (5 bases). There are 15 residues in the CDR3. Germline V gene lookup returns CDR1 SGDLS and CDR2 YYNGEE. V lost 0 bases to trimming and J lost 4 bases, with 8 bases between them. CDR3 coding DNA: TGTGCCAGCAGCGTAGCAGGGTCCGGGGCCAACGTCCTGACTTTC. Its translation is CASSVAGSGANVLTF.

V usage is TRBV15 and J usage is TRBJ2-5, with 8 bases that match TRBD2. Germline CDR1 is LNHNV and CDR2 is YYDKDF (reference sequence). V shed 3 bases and J 0 bases; nucleotides not matched to a gene: 9. This CDR3 region has 17 residues. The CDR3 is CATSRDGGGRHQETQYF. In DNA, the CDR3 is TGTGCCACCAGCAGGGACGGCGGGGGGCGGCACCAAGAGACCCAGTACTTC.

This clone was observed a handful of times. Germline is not matched at one junction end, which may reflect a read error. This chain links TRBV6-6 with TRBJ1-1, with D perhaps TRBD1 (6 bases). Germline CDR1 MNHNY, CDR2 SVGAGI (reference sequence). The CDR3 loop spans 16 amino acids. CDR3 DNA: TGTGCCATCAGTGGGGACACTCTCCGGGGAAACACTGAAGCTTTCTTT. This codes for CAISGDTLRGNTEAFF.

This clone was found a few times. This sequence joins TRBV5-5 and TRBJ2-1; D is perhaps TRBD1 (5 bases). Germline V CDR1 and CDR2: SGHKS, YYEKEE (reference sequence). The CDR3 spans 16 residues. V lost 1 base and J 0 bases, leaving 11 bases between the germline ends. CDR3 DNA: TGTGCCAGCAGCTTGATACCAGACAGCTCCTACAATGAGCAGTTCTTC. Its protein product is CASSLIPDSSYNEQFF.

V usage is TRBV18 and J usage is TRBJ2-5, with D perhaps TRBD2 (5 bases). This CDR3 has 15 residues. Germline CDR1 and CDR2: KGHSH and LQKENI. The V end was cut by 0 bases, the J end by 0 bases, with 8 bases between. The CDR3 nucleotides are TGTGCCAGCTCACCACCTAGCGCAAACCAAGAGACCCAGTACTTC. Translation: CASSPPSANQETQYF.

A single count supports this clone. V usage is TRBV9 and J usage is TRBJ1-6; no clear D gene. V gave up 1 base and J gave up 7 bases, with 6 bases separating them. Looked up from germline, CDR1 is SGDLS and CDR2 is YYNGEE. This CDR3 has 13 residues. The CDR3 DNA reads as TGTGCCAGCAGCGTACTTGGCAATTCACCCCTCCACTTT. This gives the protein CASSVLGNSPLHF.

This clone has more than one count but fewer than ten. The chain recombines TRBV13 with TRBJ2-7, with D unresolved. The CDR3 sequence is 12 residues long. Germline CDR1 reads PRHDT; CDR2 reads FYEKMQ (reference sequence). Trimming cost V 6 bases and J 2 bases, with 8 bases left between them. CDR3 bases: TGTGCCAGCAGTCCCAATCCCTACGAGCAGTACTTC. As protein: CASSPNPYEQYF.

The gene calls are TRBV6-5 and TRBJ2-4, with D unclear. V shed 5 bases and J shed 9 bases, with 11 bases lying between them. This CDR3 region has 12 residues. Germline V CDR1 and CDR2: MNHEY, SVGAGI. Written as DNA, the CDR3 is TGTGCCAGCAGTGAAGCTAACGGCATTCAGTACTTC. Amino acids: CASSEANGIQYF.

The J gene is TRBJ2-1, the V gene TRBV4-1; 7 bases are a match to TRBD2. The CDR3 runs to 15 residues. The germline gives CDR1 MGHRA, CDR2 YSYEKL. J gave up 8 bases and V 0 bases, and 7 bases lay outside the gene matches. CDR3 sequence reads: CASSQEVRGGDEQFF. In nucleotides, the CDR3 is TGCGCCAGCAGCCAAGAAGTTCGCGGGGGAGATGAGCAGTTCTTC.

V is TRBV19 and J is TRBJ2-1, with 11 bases matching TRBD2. CDR1 and CDR2 from the germline V gene are LNHDA and SQIVND (reference sequence). Losses at the gene ends were 0 bases for V and 9 bases for J; bases not matched to a gene: 4. The CDR3 has 15 residues. CDR3: CASSIDSGGAAEQFF. The CDR3 DNA sequence: TGTGCCAGTAGTATAGATAGCGGGGGGGCCGCTGAGCAGTTCTTC.

The chain carries TRBV27 and TRBJ2-7, with 10 bases fitting TRBD1. After removal of 6 bases from V and 4 bases from J, the junction contained 6 bases not matched to a gene. This CDR3 is 14 amino acids long. CDR1 and CDR2 from the germline V gene are MNHEY and SMNVEV (reference sequence). The CDR3 here is CASSWTGGFYEQYF. CDR3 in DNA: TGTGCCAGCAGCTGGACAGGGGGTTTTTACGAGCAGTACTTC.

The gene calls are TRBV15 and TRBJ2-7; the D gene is possibly TRBD1 (6 bases). V was pared by 8 bases and J by 4 bases, with 12 bases between. This CDR3 contains 12 residues. CDR1 and CDR2 (germline): LNHNV, YYDKDF (reference sequence). CDR3 in DNA: TGTGCCACCGCAGGGGCCACATACGAGCAGTACTTC. It codes for CATAGATYEQYF. Using reference TRBV15 and TRBJ2-7 for the parts outside the CDR3, the full variable domain is DAMVIQNPRYQVTQFGKPVTLSCSQTLNHNVMYWYQQKSSQAPKLLFHYYDKDFNNEADTPDNFQSRRPNTSFCFLDIRSPGLGDTAMYLCATAGATYEQYFGPGTRLTVT.